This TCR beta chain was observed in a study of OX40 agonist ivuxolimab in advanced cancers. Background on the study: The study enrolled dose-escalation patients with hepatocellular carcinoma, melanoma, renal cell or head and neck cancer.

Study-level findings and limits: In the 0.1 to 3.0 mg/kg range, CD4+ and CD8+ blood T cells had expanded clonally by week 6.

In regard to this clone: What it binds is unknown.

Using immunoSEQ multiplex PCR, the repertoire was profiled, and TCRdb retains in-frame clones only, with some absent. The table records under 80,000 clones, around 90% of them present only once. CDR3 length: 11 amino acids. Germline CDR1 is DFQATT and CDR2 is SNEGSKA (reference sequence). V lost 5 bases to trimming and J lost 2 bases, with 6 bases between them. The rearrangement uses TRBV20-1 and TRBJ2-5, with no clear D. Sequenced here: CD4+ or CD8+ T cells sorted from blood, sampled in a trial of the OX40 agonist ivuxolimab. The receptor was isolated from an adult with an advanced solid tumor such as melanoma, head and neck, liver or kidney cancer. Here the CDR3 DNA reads TGCAGTGCTCTAGGGCAAGAGACCCAGTACTTC. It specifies CSALGQETQYF.